This T cell receptor (beta chain) was recovered during a study of tumor T cells in aggressive B-cell lymphoma. This CDR3 is 16 amino acids long. Germline CDR1 is LGHNA and CDR2 is YSLEER. V was shortened by 0 bases and J by 10 bases, with 16 bases between the two germline ends. Data came from immunoSEQ multiplex PCR; TCRdb stores just in-frame clones and leaves some out. The table lists under 10,000 clones, about four fifths of them singletons, with more than 5% in the top ten. The receptor was derived from an adult with diffuse large B cell lymphoma. The chain combines TRBV4-3 with TRBJ1-6; possible D gene TRBD1, 5 bases. Sequenced material: tumor tissue. This CDR3 reads CASSQDLWGVQSPLHF. CDR3 DNA sequence: TGCGCCAGCAGCCAAGATCTGTGGGGGGTCCAATCACCCCTCCACTTT.